One and the same sample provided the 30 T cell receptor beta chains below, sequenced in a study of control samples from healthy donors and cancer patients. The method was immunoSEQ multiplex PCR; TCRdb's version includes in-frame clones alone and lacks a portion of them. The data contain approximately 76,000 clones, approximately 82% of them seen just once; the ten biggest clones take up roughly 12%. Sequencing was carried out using PBMCs. These receptors were obtained from a man in his 60s with head and neck cancer.

The genes are TRBV27 and TRBJ2-7; 7 nucleotides match TRBD2. CDR1 and CDR2 (germline): MNHEY, SMNVEV (reference sequence). CDR3 size: 16 residues. Unmatched junction bases numbered 15, after V lost 7 bases and J lost 3 bases. The CDR3 reads CASNRLAPGWGYEQYF. DNA of the CDR3: TGTGCCAGCAACCGACTAGCTCCAGGATGGGGCTACGAGCAGTACTTC.

The chain links TRBV10-3 to TRBJ1-1, with D hard to call. The CDR3 is made up of 12 amino acids. Germline V gene data show CDR1 as ENHRY and CDR2 as SYGVKD. The V and J ends lost 9 bases and 0 bases respectively, with 8 bases between them. CDR3 residues: CAISGVNTEAFF. The DNA for the CDR3 is TGTGCCATTTCTGGGGTGAACACTGAAGCTTTCTTT.

This clone was found once. The V and J genes are TRBV19 and TRBJ1-5, with 8 bases fitting TRBD1. The CDR3 is 18 residues long. Looked up from germline, CDR1 is LNHDA and CDR2 is SQIVND (reference sequence). The junction had 10 bases not matched to a gene; V was cut back by 3 bases and J by 0 bases. The CDR3 here is CASSMGDRRKYSNQPQHF. The CDR3 DNA follows: TGTGCCAGTAGTATGGGGGACAGGCGAAAGTATAGCAATCAGCCCCAGCATTTT.

This clone was seen a few times. V gene TRBV2 combines with J gene TRBJ1-6; D not resolved. CDR1 and CDR2 (germline): SNHLY, FYNNEI. Trimming left V 2 bases short and J 7 bases short, with 12 bases between. This CDR3 is built from 15 residues. For the CDR3, the DNA is TGTGCCAGCAGTGAAAATTCGGGCCGGAATTCACCCCTCCACTTT. It yields the protein CASSENSGRNSPLHF.

The chain combines TRBV7-7 with TRBJ2-1; TRBD1 is a possible D gene (5 bases). V lost 4 bases and J 5 bases, leaving 15 bases between the germline ends. CDR1 SSHAT and CDR2 FNYEAQ come from the germline V gene (reference sequence). The CDR3 runs 15 residues. The DNA for the CDR3 is TGTGCCAGCAGCTCGACAGAGAGTTCCAACAATGAGCAGTTCTTC. This codes for CASSSTESSNNEQFF.

This clone was seen a single time. V is TRBV6-4 and J is TRBJ2-1, with 15 positions matching TRBD2. The germline gives CDR1 MRHNA, CDR2 SNTAGT. The CDR3 consists of 17 residues. V shed 6 bases and J 8 bases; nucleotides not matched to a gene: 11. The CDR3 DNA sequence: TGTGCCAGCAGCCCACCGGGACTAGCGGGAGGCTTGCATGAGCAGTTCTTC. Translated: CASSPPGLAGGLHEQFF.

Worth noting for this clone: The identical CDR3 is also encoded by other nucleotide sequences in the sample. This sequence joins TRBV5-1 and TRBJ2-1; 9 bases align to TRBD2. This CDR3 region has 15 residues. CDR1 and CDR2 from the germline V gene are SGHRS and YFSETQ. V shed 5 bases, J shed 0 bases, and the junction held 3 bases outside the gene matches. In DNA form, the CDR3 reads TGCGCCAGCAGATTAGCGGGAGTCTCCTACAATGAGCAGTTCTTC. The encoded protein is CASRLAGVSYNEQFF.

This clone was seen only once. The sample carries other DNA sequences with the same CDR3. This rearrangement joins TRBV20-1 to TRBJ1-1; no reliable D call. V lost 3 bases and J 0 bases, leaving 8 bases between the germline ends. Germline lookup yields CDR1 DFQATT and CDR2 SNEGSKA (reference sequence). The CDR3 length is 13 residues. CDR3 residues: CSASGQLNTEAFF. Written as DNA, the CDR3 is TGCAGTGCTAGTGGGCAGTTGAACACTGAAGCTTTCTTT.

V is TRBV11-3 and J is TRBJ2-1, with 11 bases aligning to TRBD2. The ends lost 5 bases at V and 0 bases at J; junction bases unmatched: 15. The V gene's germline CDR1 is SGHNT and CDR2 YENEEA. This CDR3 contains 20 residues. The CDR3 nucleotides are TGTGCCAGCAGCCCAAAGGGGACTAGCGGAGCGGCACGCTCCTACAATGAGCAGTTCTTC. Protein sequence: CASSPKGTSGAARSYNEQFF.

This clone was recorded only once. The CDR3 DNA reads TGTGCCAGCAGTTTTTGGGCCATTGAAGCTTTCTTT. This codes for CASSFWAIEAFF. V and J are TRBV28 and TRBJ1-1, with D uncertain. Germline V gene sequence: CDR1 MDHEN, CDR2 SYDVKM. Trimming stripped 3 bases from V and 7 bases from J, with 9 bases between. This CDR3 comprises 12 residues.

V gene TRBV27 combines with J gene TRBJ2-5; TRBD2 matches at 7 bases. The J call may be mistaken, given a closer DNA end match to TRBJ2-7. The CDR3 loop spans 12 amino acids. The germline CDR1 and CDR2 sequences are MNHEY and SMNVEV (reference sequence). CDR3 residues: CASSLGGYEQYF. CDR3 DNA sequence: TGTGCCAGCAGTTTGGGAGGGTACGAGCAGTACTTC.

The chain links TRBV5-8 to TRBJ1-5; D not certain. This CDR3 region has 14 residues. Germline V lookup: CDR1 SGHTS, CDR2 YDEGEE. The V gene lost 2 bases and the J gene lost 1 base, with 7 bases spanning the gap. The DNA of the CDR3 is TGTGCCAGCAGCTTCCTCGGCAGCAATCAGCCCCAGCATTTT. Translation gives CASSFLGSNQPQHF.

The CDR3 here is CASSQPGQHSYEQYF. Written as DNA, the CDR3 is TGCGCCAGCAGCCAACCCGGACAGCACTCCTACGAGCAGTACTTC. This chain joins TRBV4-1 and TRBJ2-7; a possible D gene is TRBD1 (6 bases). The CDR3 contains 15 residues. The germline V gene encodes CDR1 MGHRA and CDR2 YSYEKL. Trimming took 2 bases from V and 0 from J, leaving 11 bases between them.

This chain connects TRBV6-5 to TRBJ1-1, with D perhaps TRBD1 (6 bases). The CDR3 is 16 amino acids. V dropped 2 bases and J dropped 1 base, with 14 bases sitting between them. The germline V gene encodes CDR1 MNHEY and CDR2 SVGAGI. The CDR3 loop is CASSYVGGAQNTEAFF. In nucleotides, the CDR3 is TGTGCCAGCAGTTACGTAGGGGGGGCTCAGAACACTGAAGCTTTCTTT.

The rearrangement uses TRBV5-8 and TRBJ2-1; 10 nucleotides match TRBD2. After removal of 0 bases from V and 12 bases from J, the junction contained 9 bases not matched to a gene. This CDR3 spans 15 amino acids. Germline V gene sequence: CDR1 SGHTS, CDR2 YDEGEE. In DNA, the CDR3 is TGTGCCAGCAGCTTGGGGCTAGCGGGAGAATTGGTGCAGTTCTTC. It yields the protein CASSLGLAGELVQFF.

This chain links TRBV5-1 with TRBJ2-3; 7 bases align to TRBD2. Germline CDR1 is SGHRS and CDR2 is YFSETQ. CDR3 size: 15 residues. V shed 0 bases and J 3 bases; nucleotides not matched to a gene: 4. CDR3 coding DNA: TGCGCCAGCAGCTTGGTTGGGGGAGGGACAGATACGCAGTATTTT. Its translation: CASSLVGGGTDTQYF.

The V gene is TRBV11-2, the J gene TRBJ1-2; maybe TRBD1 (5 bases). The V and J ends lost 0 bases and 4 bases respectively, with 24 bases between them. The CDR3 consists of 19 residues. Germline CDR1 is SGHAT and CDR2 is FQNNGV. CDR3 sequence reads: CASSLDLRVDPGSAYGYTF. CDR3 DNA: TGTGCCAGCAGCTTAGATCTCAGGGTTGACCCCGGATCTGCCTATGGCTACACCTTC.

The genes are TRBV28 and TRBJ1-5; possible D gene TRBD1, 6 bases. Trimming removed 3 bases at V and 2 bases at J, with 11 bases between. The CDR3 loop spans 15 amino acids. The germline V gene encodes CDR1 MDHEN and CDR2 SYDVKM. CDR3 sequence (DNA): TGTGCCAGCAGTTTGGGACAAGCCCGCAATCAGCCCCAGCATTTT. It yields the protein CASSLGQARNQPQHF.

The genes are TRBV9 and TRBJ1-6; D is unclear. The CDR3 loop spans 16 amino acids. CDR1 is SGDLS and CDR2 is YYNGEE in the germline V gene. V gave up 4 bases and J gave up 9 bases, with 20 bases separating them. The CDR3 nucleotides read TGTGCCAGCAGCCCCCTTACCGGGCAAGACTTTTCACCCCTCCACTTT. Its translation: CASSPLTGQDFSPLHF.

The chain has TRBV29-1 and TRBJ1-1; 7 bases are shared with TRBD1. Germline V lookup: CDR1 SQVTM, CDR2 ANQGSEA. This CDR3 contains 12 residues. V lost 4 bases to trimming and J lost 10 bases; unmatched junction nucleotides: 9. The CDR3: CSVVEGGAGAFF. CDR3 coding DNA: TGCAGCGTTGTTGAAGGGGGCGCAGGAGCTTTCTTT. The variable domain in full, completed from reference TRBV29-1 and TRBJ1-1, reads SAVISQKPSRDICQRGTSLTIQCQVDSQVTMMFWYRQQPGQSLTLIATANQGSEATYESGFVIDKFPISRPNLTFSTLTVSNMSPEDSSIYLCSVVEGGAGAFFGQGTRLTVV.

V and J are TRBV3-1 (or the pseudogene TRBV3-2) and TRBJ1-2; tentatively, D is TRBD1 (5 bases). Germline-derived CDR1 and CDR2 are LGHDT and YNNKEL (reference sequence). The CDR3 contains 13 residues. The V end was cut by 4 bases, the J end by 8 bases, with 14 bases between. The CDR3 protein is CASSRSGTDGYTF. The CDR3 DNA follows: TGTGCCAGCAGCCGGTCGGGGACTGACGGCTACACCTTC.

V and J are TRBV7-6 and TRBJ1-6; TRBD1 aligns across 7 bases. The J segment lost 10 bases and the V segment lost 4 bases, leaving 19 bases of the junction unmatched. The length of the CDR3 is 18 residues. The germline CDR1 and CDR2 sequences are SGHVS and FNYEAQ. CDR3 loop: CASSSFPRGSPSRSPLHF. Written as DNA, the CDR3 is TGTGCCAGCAGCTCCTTCCCCAGGGGGTCGCCCTCGAGGTCACCCCTCCACTTT.

V usage is TRBV19 and J usage is TRBJ2-3, with a weak D call TRBD1 (6 bases). The CDR3 is 14 amino acids. V dropped 5 bases and J dropped 1 base, with 10 bases sitting between them. Germline V gene sequence: CDR1 LNHDA, CDR2 SQIVND (reference sequence). CDR3 amino acids: CASSPRTGTDTQYF. The CDR3, as DNA: TGTGCCAGTAGTCCGCGGACAGGCACAGATACGCAGTATTTT. The full variable domain, rest sourced from reference TRBV19 and TRBJ2-3, is DGGITQSPKYLFRKEGQNVTLSCEQNLNHDAMYWYRQDPGQGLRLIYYSQIVNDFQKGDIAEGYSVSREKKESFPLTVTSAQKNPTAFYLCASSPRTGTDTQYFGPGTRLTVL.

The rearrangement joins TRBV11-2 to TRBJ2-7, with D unresolved. The CDR3 extends over 12 amino acids. In germline, CDR1 is SGHAT, CDR2 FQNNGV. V lost 1 base to trimming and J lost 5 bases, with 6 bases between them. CDR3 region: CASSLGNHEQYF. Here the CDR3 DNA reads TGTGCCAGCAGCTTAGGGAATCACGAGCAGTACTTC.

The rearrangement uses TRBV6-5 and TRBJ2-3, with TRBD2 matching 7 bases. The CDR3 is made up of 14 amino acids. CDR1 is MNHEY and CDR2 is SVGAGI in the germline V gene. The V segment lost 5 bases and the J segment 5 bases; nucleotides outside the gene matches: 7. The CDR3 is CASSPSGIGDTQYF. In nucleotides, the CDR3 is TGTGCCAGCAGTCCGAGCGGGATTGGAGATACGCAGTATTTT.

The chain has TRBV12-3 or TRBV12-4 and TRBJ2-3; 8 bases are a match to TRBD1. V dropped 7 bases and J dropped 6; count of bases not matched to a gene: 3. CDR3 length equals 12 residues. The chain's CDR3 is CASNNRGDTQYF. In DNA form, the CDR3 reads TGTGCCAGCAATAACAGGGGGGATACGCAGTATTTT.

The V call is TRBV5-1, the J call TRBJ2-5; D is possibly TRBD1 (6 bases). The CDR3 covers 14 residues. CDR1 SGHRS and CDR2 YFSETQ come from the germline V gene. The V gene lost 4 bases and the J gene lost 2 bases, with 12 bases spanning the gap. The CDR3 is CASSSRTEQETQYF. CDR3 sequence (DNA): TGCGCCAGCAGCAGTCGGACAGAACAAGAGACCCAGTACTTC.

The rearrangement links TRBV9 to TRBJ1-2; D perhaps matches TRBD1 (5 bases). The ends were cut back, 4 bases at V and 4 bases at J, with 11 bases in the middle. Looked up from germline, CDR1 is SGDLS and CDR2 is YYNGEE. This CDR3 is built from 13 residues. For the CDR3, the DNA is TGTGCCAGCAGCCCGCAGGGATCCTATGGCTACACCTTC. Amino acid sequence: CASSPQGSYGYTF.

Here the CDR3 DNA reads TGTGCCAGCAGCTCCCGACTTAACACCGGGGAGCTGTTTTTT. This encodes CASSSRLNTGELFF. V is TRBV5-4 and J is TRBJ2-2; no clear D gene. The germline V and J ends were trimmed by 3 bases and 2 bases, with 8 bases remaining between them. The CDR3 length is 14 residues. CDR1 is SGHNT, CDR2 YYREEE, per germline (reference sequence).

The CDR3: CASSRETYEQYF. CDR3 nucleotide sequence: TGTGCCAGCAGCCGTGAAACCTACGAGCAGTACTTC. The chain recombines TRBV3-1 (or the pseudogene TRBV3-2) with TRBJ2-7; D uncertain. The V and J ends lost 4 bases and 2 bases respectively, with 6 bases between them. Germline loops: CDR1 LGHDT, CDR2 YNNKEL (reference sequence). This CDR3 comprises 12 residues.